The 2 T cell receptor beta chains below were found in one sample sequenced in a study of PD-1 blockade in classical Hodgkin lymphoma (dated by TCRdb to the early 2020s). The library was produced with the immunoSEQ multiplex PCR assay. This immuneACCESS table, as held by TCRdb, lists in-frame sequences with V and J called but not all clones. Of the missing ones, under half trace to an unresolved V gene in checked studies; the others have no known cause. In this sample the table shows tens of thousands of clones, 85% to 90% of which occur a single time. Jointly, the top ten make up around 13% of the sample. The sample's time point, from its label and the paper: cycle 4 day 1 (C4D1), after 5 to 7 weeks of nivolumab. Every trial patient had relapsed following autologous stem cell transplantation, and prior brentuximab vedotin exposure was what differed among cohorts A, B and C. The sample was peripheral blood mononuclear cells (PBMCs), taken before the fourth cycle of nivolumab. The receptor set was obtained from a human donor with classical Hodgkin lymphoma.

This chain joins TRBV12-5 and TRBJ2-3; D gene unclear. The CDR3 totals 13 residues. The ends were cut back, 5 bases at V and 4 bases at J, with 10 bases in the middle. CDR1 LGHNT and CDR2 FRNRAP come from the germline V gene. Here the CDR3 reads CASGHPLADTQYF. CDR3 coding DNA: TGTGCTAGTGGTCATCCTCTGGCAGATACGCAGTATTTT.

V gene TRBV27 combines with J gene TRBJ2-1; 14 nucleotides align to TRBD2. Germline CDR1 is MNHEY and CDR2 is SMNVEV (reference sequence). The junction had 4 bases not matched to a gene; V was cut back by 5 bases and J by 4 bases. The CDR3 runs 16 residues. CDR3 in amino acids: CASSPGTSGRYNEQFF. As DNA, the CDR3 is TGTGCCAGCAGTCCCGGGACTAGCGGGAGATACAATGAGCAGTTCTTC.